This T cell receptor (beta chain) emerged from a study of beta chain features in type 1 diabetes. Expressed TCRB transcripts were sequenced because the isolated RNA had all been reverse transcribed beforehand. Generated by immunoSEQ multiplex PCR, the TCRdb table keeps only in-frame clones and is missing some. The sample includes more than 300,000 clones, around 15% seen only once; the top ten take 0.019%. Germline CDR1 and CDR2: SGHTA and FQGTGA. The CDR3 runs to 13 residues. The V gene lost 5 bases and the J gene lost 3 bases, with 11 bases spanning the gap. The specimen sequenced was naive CD4+ T cells from blood. The clonotype originates from a woman aged 18-35 years in good health. The chain links TRBV7-3 to TRBJ2-7, with no clear D. CDR3: CASSPSSVYEQYF. CDR3 nucleotides: TGTGCCAGCAGCCCATCGTCGGTCTACGAGCAGTACTTC.